The rows below give T cell receptor beta chains drawn from one sample of a study of T cell responses to AZD1222 COVID-19 vaccine. Repertoires were generated with immunoSEQ multiplex PCR, while TCRdb's copy carries only in-frame clones and drops some. This sample's clone table lists some 150,000 clones. Input material: peripheral blood. Receptor source: an adult in good health. CDR3s include the opening cysteine and the closing phenylalanine or tryptophan. The D gene is left open where the match is weak.

v_call	d_call	j_call	cdr3_length	cdr3_aa	cdr3_nt
TRBV6-2/TRBV6-3	-	TRBJ1-5	15	CASSFAGSGNQPQHF	TGTGCCAGCAGCTTCGCAGGGTCGGGGAATCAGCCCCAGCATTTT
TRBV11-3	TRBD1	TRBJ1-4	16	CASSLFGTGFNEKLFF	TGTGCCAGCAGCCTGTTCGGGACAGGCTTTAATGAAAAACTGTTTTTT
TRBV3-1/TRBV3-2	-	TRBJ2-3	11	CASRRLDTQYF	TGTGCCAGCAGAAGACTGGATACGCAGTATTTT
TRBV6-5	TRBD1	TRBJ1-6	14	CASSFGTGGSPLHF	TGTGCCAGCAGTTTCGGGACAGGGGGATCGCCCCTCCACTTT
TRBV6-4	TRBD1	TRBJ2-2	14	CASSRDSHTGELFF	TGTGCCAGCAGCCGGGACAGCCACACCGGGGAGCTGTTTTTT
TRBV4-3	TRBD2	TRBJ2-3	16	CASSPAFSGGTDTQYF	TGCGCCAGCAGCCCCGCCTTTAGCGGGGGCACAGATACGCAGTATTTT
TRBV15	-	TRBJ1-5	17	CATSRDVDSPAYQPQHF	TGTGCCACCAGCAGAGATGTGGACAGCCCCGCTTACCAGCCCCAGCATTTT
TRBV18	-	TRBJ1-2	14	CASSPYGRDYGYTF	TGTGCCAGCTCACCGTACGGCAGGGACTATGGCTACACCTTC
TRBV7-3	TRBD1	TRBJ2-1	15	CASSPTRQGYNEQFF	TGTGCCAGCAGCCCTACCCGACAGGGTTACAATGAGCAGTTCTTC
TRBV10-3	-	TRBJ1-2	16	CATYTTGTNLFYGYTF	TGTGCCACCTACACTACAGGGACCAACCTATTCTATGGCTACACCTTC
TRBV3-1/TRBV3-2	TRBD2	TRBJ2-1	19	CASSQVRGGVKGSYNEQFF	TGTGCCAGCAGCCAAGTCCGGGGGGGGGTTAAAGGGTCCTACAATGAGCAGTTCTTC
TRBV13	TRBD2	TRBJ2-3	16	CASTIRTSRQGDTQYF	TGTGCCAGCACCATACGGACTAGCAGGCAGGGAGATACGCAGTATTTT
TRBV6-1	-	TRBJ1-6	14	CASSERGTVVLSSF	TGTGCCAGCAGTGAAAGGGGGACGGTGGTACTATCATCTTTT
TRBV5-6	TRBD1	TRBJ2-1	15	CASAFGDRGYNEQFF	TGTGCCAGCGCGTTTGGGGACAGGGGCTACAATGAGCAGTTCTTC
TRBV19	-	TRBJ2-4	16	CASSIGGARGQNIQYF	TGTGCCAGTAGTATAGGGGGCGCCAGGGGCCAAAACATTCAGTACTTC
TRBV20-1	-	TRBJ1-1	13	CSASGSLNTEAFF	TGCAGTGCTAGTGGTAGTCTGAACACTGAAGCTTTCTTT
TRBV29-1	TRBD1	TRBJ1-2	13	CSGGQGEDYGYTF	TGCAGCGGGGGACAGGGGGAAGACTATGGCTACACCTTC
TRBV6-5	TRBD1	TRBJ1-2	15	CASSHRDRDTYGYTF	TGTGCCAGCAGCCACCGGGACAGGGATACCTATGGCTACACCTTC
TRBV6-2/TRBV6-3	TRBD2	TRBJ2-7	14	CASSISGGAWEQYF	TGTGCCAGCAGCATTAGCGGGGGGGCCTGGGAGCAGTACTTC
TRBV7-9	-	TRBJ1-5	13	CASSSVNNQPQHF	TGTGCCAGCAGCTCCGTCAACAATCAGCCCCAGCATTTT
TRBV5-8	TRBD1	TRBJ2-5	16	CASRRGQARERETQYF	TGTGCCAGCAGGCGGGGACAGGCCAGGGAACGAGAGACCCAGTACTTC
TRBV18	TRBD1	TRBJ2-1	16	CASSPQGASSYNEQFF	TGTGCCAGCTCACCACAGGGGGCTAGCTCCTACAATGAGCAGTTCTTC
TRBV29-1	-	TRBJ1-1	13	CSVAVVSNTEAFF	TGCAGCGTTGCGGTCGTCTCGAACACTGAAGCTTTCTTT
TRBV7-9	TRBD1	TRBJ2-7	16	CASSPGQGAVSYEQYF	TGTGCCAGCAGTCCGGGACAGGGGGCGGTCTCCTACGAGCAGTACTTC
TRBV7-8	-	TRBJ1-5	18	CASSLGRTPLLGNQPQHF	TGTGCCAGCAGCCTGGGCCGGACTCCGCTCCTCGGAAATCAGCCCCAGCATTTT
TRBV7-3	TRBD2	TRBJ2-1	15	CASSPSGGHYNEQFF	TGTGCCAGCAGCCCTAGCGGGGGGCACTACAATGAGCAGTTCTTC
TRBV5-6	-	TRBJ1-4	14	CASSLSQSNEKLFF	TGTGCCAGCAGCTTGAGTCAGAGTAATGAAAAACTGTTTTTT
TRBV6-6	-	TRBJ1-2	16	CASSYPADRNIYGYTF	TGTGCCAGCAGTTATCCCGCCGACAGAAACATCTATGGCTACACCTTC
TRBV18	TRBD1	TRBJ2-5	14	CASSLNRGQETQYF	TGTGCCAGCTCACTTAACAGGGGCCAAGAGACCCAGTACTTC
TRBV7-8	TRBD1	TRBJ2-5	16	CASSPTGQGVQETQYF	TGTGCCAGCAGCCCCACGGGACAGGGCGTCCAAGAGACCCAGTACTTC
TRBV2	-	TRBJ2-7	13	CASGLTGAGEQYF	TGTGCCAGCGGCTTGACAGGAGCGGGCGAGCAGTACTTC
TRBV9	-	TRBJ1-2	14	CASSPTEGSYGYTF	TGTGCCAGCAGCCCCACTGAGGGCTCCTATGGCTACACCTTC
TRBV5-1	-	TRBJ2-5	14	CASSLESPRETQYF	TGCGCCAGCAGCTTGGAGTCTCCACGGGAGACCCAGTACTTC
TRBV2	-	TRBJ1-1	14	CASSLEEVNTEAFF	TGTGCCAGCAGTCTGGAGGAGGTGAACACTGAAGCTTTCTTT
TRBV7-2	TRBD2	TRBJ2-3	17	CASSYPGLAGGGDTQYF	TGTGCCAGCAGCTACCCGGGACTAGCGGGGGGAGGGGATACGCAGTATTTT
TRBV3-1/TRBV3-2	-	TRBJ1-1	14	CASSQVLRQTEAFF	TGTGCCAGCAGCCAAGTCTTAAGGCAGACAGAAGCTTTCTTT
TRBV28	-	TRBJ1-2	14	CATPGGEGNYGYTF	TGTGCCACCCCCGGGGGGGAGGGAAACTATGGCTACACCTTC
TRBV14	-	TRBJ1-6	13	CASSQGGGSPLHF	TGTGCCAGCAGCCAAGGTGGTGGATCACCCCTCCACTTT
TRBV29-1	-	TRBJ2-7	13	CSVVELGTYEQYF	TGCAGCGTTGTTGAATTGGGGACCTACGAGCAGTACTTC
TRBV4-1	TRBD1	TRBJ1-5	17	CASSPNPGQWPNQPQHF	TGCGCCAGCAGCCCGAACCCGGGACAGTGGCCCAATCAGCCCCAGCATTTT
TRBV7-6	TRBD1	TRBJ2-7	15	CASSGKGQGIYEQYF	TGTGCCAGCAGCGGGAAGGGACAGGGGATCTACGAGCAGTACTTC
TRBV6-5	TRBD1	TRBJ2-7	15	CASSSKQGGPYEQYF	TGTGCCAGCAGTTCCAAACAGGGGGGCCCCTACGAGCAGTACTTC
TRBV15	-	TRBJ2-5	15	CATSRSPGYQETQYF	TGTGCCACCAGCAGATCCCCCGGGTACCAAGAGACCCAGTACTTC
TRBV3-1/TRBV3-2	-	TRBJ1-1	13	CASSQTGAPRTFF	TGTGCCAGCAGCCAGACAGGAGCTCCGAGGACTTTCTTT
TRBV6-5	TRBD1	TRBJ1-5	14	CASSNDRVNQPQHF	TGTGCCAGCAGTAACGACAGGGTCAATCAGCCCCAGCATTTT
TRBV24-1	-	TRBJ2-3	12	CATTGGAGTQYF	TGTGCCACCACCGGAGGGGCGGGTACGCAGTATTTT
TRBV9	TRBD1	TRBJ1-4	15	CASSLGGGRGEKLFF	TGTGCCAGCAGCCTAGGAGGGGGCAGGGGTGAAAAACTGTTTTTT
TRBV2	-	TRBJ2-5	13	CASTRDSSETQYF	TGTGCCAGCACCCGGGACTCATCAGAGACCCAGTACTTC
TRBV5-8	-	TRBJ1-5	14	CASSLGQVNQPQHF	TGTGCCAGCAGCTTGGGACAGGTGAATCAGCCCCAGCATTTT
TRBV27	-	TRBJ1-5	12	CASSRGDQPQHF	TGTGCCAGCAGCCGTGGGGATCAGCCCCAGCATTTT
TRBV5-6	-	TRBJ1-6	15	CASSLMDLTNSPLHF	TGTGCCAGCAGCTTGATGGATCTAACCAATTCACCCCTCCACTTT
TRBV19	-	TRBJ1-5	15	CASMGLPGGNQPQHF	TGTGCCAGTATGGGCCTCCCGGGAGGCAATCAGCCCCAGCATTTT